This T cell receptor beta chain was retrieved from a study of type 1 regulatory T cells (dated by TCRdb to the early 2020s). Turning to the overall study: An in vitro protocol by which a Tr1-enriched, alloantigen-specific CD4 T cell product named T-allo10 was generated was characterized in the study. Patients with hematological malignancies who were receiving allogeneic hematopoietic stem cell transplantation were the group in which T-allo10 was being clinically evaluated. The research as a whole found: Compared with non-Tr1 cells, Tr1 cells had a narrower TCR repertoire, and the study took this difference to reflect clonal expansion driven by alloantigen.

This clonotype was counted only a few times. There is no known antigen for this receptor. No per-base quality is available; no much larger clone lies one base away. In the germline V gene, CDR1 corresponds to SQVTM and CDR2 to ANQGSEA. Taken from cysteine to phenylalanine, the CDR3 has 11 residues. The kept DNA is CDR3 alone, 33 bases in frame from the first base. The V end loses 2 bases and the J end loses 8 bases, and a stretch of 7 bases separates them. Sequencing was performed on an Illumina MiSeq. TCRdb reworked the public reads: Q25 trimming with fastp, MiXCR clone assembly, productive beta chains retained. Rows merge per CDR3 protein into single entries with the most common DNA and genes. In all, the sample holds roughly 65,000 distinct CDR3 sequences, and roughly 49% of those were seen once. Together, the top ten hold roughly 2.2% of the sample.

The receptor chain draws on TRBV29-1 and TRBJ1-3; the D gene identity is not certain. Sequenced: cultured non-Tr1 T cells, either the whole culture or a sorted T cell fraction (not recorded which). In the paper's terms, the cell subset or site label means: non-Tr1 population from the T-allo10 product. The sequence was obtained from a human donor in good health. The CDR3 is CSVELGHTIYF. Read as DNA, the sequence is TGCAGCGTTGAATTAGGCCACACCATATATTTT.